Listed below are T cell receptor beta chains from one sample, sequenced in a study of T cell responses to AZD1222 COVID-19 vaccine. Method: immunoSEQ multiplex PCR; TCRdb's copy keeps in-frame clones and lacks some. Among over 85,000 clones listed, about 90% were seen once. The sequencing used peripheral blood, collected on day 0 of AZD1222 vaccination. The receptor set was obtained from an adult in good health. Each CDR3 is given with its conserved first and last residue. Each record gives: V gene, D gene, clone size, J gene, CDR3 protein, CDR3 DNA. A D gene is named only where the DNA matches it firmly. Clone size appears in some rows only: once, few, many, or a class for an expanded clone.

>TRBV30|-|-|TRBJ2-7
CASLGGKYEQYF
TGTGCCTCCCTGGGGGGTAAATACGAGCAGTACTTC
>TRBV5-5|TRBD1|once|TRBJ2-1
CASSRTGGLTYNEQFF
TGTGCCAGCAGCCGAACAGGGGGTCTTACCTACAATGAGCAGTTCTTC
>TRBV5-6|-|-|TRBJ2-1
CYRHEQFF
TGTTACCGGCATGAGCAGTTCTTC
>TRBV11-2|TRBD1|-|TRBJ1-1
CASSLAVRRQGNFEAFF
TGTGCCAGCAGCTTAGCGGTACGACGACAGGGTAACTTTGAAGCTTTCTTT
>TRBV30|TRBD1|-|TRBJ1-6
CAWTPDPGTGGPYNSPLHF
TGTGCCTGGACTCCCGACCCCGGGACAGGCGGCCCCTATAATTCACCCCTCCACTTT
>TRBV27|TRBD2|-|TRBJ2-7
CASRGLAEYEQYF
TGTGCCAGCAGGGGACTAGCGGAGTACGAGCAGTACTTC
>TRBV5-6|-|-|TRBJ2-3
CASSLATGTSTDTQYF
TGTGCCAGCAGCTTGGCCACTGGGACTAGCACAGATACGCAGTATTTT
>TRBV5-6|TRBD1|-|TRBJ2-7
CASSLVIIKGGSEQYF
TGTGCCAGCAGCTTGGTGATAATTAAAGGGGGCAGCGAGCAGTACTTC
>TRBV4-2|TRBD2|-|TRBJ2-3
CASSQQSGGAVDTQYF
TGTGCCAGCAGCCAACAAAGCGGGGGGGCCGTAGATACGCAGTATTTT
>TRBV5-8|-|-|TRBJ2-3
CASSRLGVVTDTQYF
TGTGCCAGCAGCCGACTTGGGGTAGTAACAGATACGCAGTATTTT
>TRBV5-8|-|-|TRBJ2-2
CASSVVPGELFF
TGTGCCAGCAGCGTAGTACCCGGGGAGCTGTTTTTT
>TRBV5-1|-|-|TRBJ1-1
CASSFGTFTKEAFF
TGCGCCAGCAGCTTCGGGACCTTCACCAAAGAAGCTTTCTTT
>TRBV20-1|-|-|TRBJ2-7
CSAIIDYEQYF
TGCAGTGCCATTATAGACTACGAGCAGTACTTC
>TRBV5-4|-|-|TRBJ1-6
CASSLNMGVRSPLHF
TGTGCCAGCAGCTTGAATATGGGGGTAAGGTCACCCCTCCACTTT
>TRBV4-2|TRBD2|-|TRBJ2-7
CASSPRTSEAYEQYF
TGTGCCAGCAGCCCACGGACTAGCGAGGCCTACGAGCAGTACTTC
>TRBV10-1|-|-|TRBJ2-1
CASSADGTHEQFF
TGCGCCAGCAGTGCGGACGGCACTCATGAGCAGTTCTTC
>TRBV30|-|-|TRBJ1-2
CAWIRFNYGYTF
TGTGCCTGGATACGATTTAACTATGGCTACACCTTC
>TRBV6-5|-|-|TRBJ1-6
CASGVTHLHF
TGTGCCAGCGGGGTTACTCACCTCCACTTT
>TRBV5-1|-|-|TRBJ2-7
CASSLGGIEQYF
TGCGCCAGCAGCTTGGGGGGGATCGAGCAGTACTTC
>TRBV14|-|-|TRBJ2-1
CASSQDGGLGWFF
TGTGCCAGCAGCCAAGACGGGGGGCTAGGCTGGTTCTTC
>TRBV12-3/TRBV12-4|-|few|TRBJ2-5
CASSLQETQYF
TGTGCCAGCAGTTTACAAGAGACCCAGTACTTC
>TRBV5-8|TRBD1|-|TRBJ1-2
CASSPQGRPGYTF
TGTGCCAGCAGCCCACAGGGGAGGCCTGGCTACACCTTC
>TRBV5-5|-|-|TRBJ2-7
CASSLGNYEQYF
TGTGCCAGCAGCCTAGGGAATTACGAGCAGTACTTC
>TRBV19|-|-|TRBJ1-1
CASRGAGQENTEAFF
TGTGCCAGTAGGGGGGCGGGGCAGGAGAACACTGAAGCTTTCTTT
>TRBV28|-|-|TRBJ1-2
CASTPGQTGGYTF
TGTGCCAGCACCCCCGGTCAAACGGGGGGCTACACCTTC
>TRBV11-2|-|once|TRBJ1-4
CASSLDLGGVAEKLFF
TGTGCCAGCAGCTTAGATCTAGGTGGGGTGGCGGAAAAACTGTTTTTT
>TRBV27|-|-|TRBJ2-7
CASTGQTPYEQYF
TGTGCCAGCACCGGACAGACCCCCTACGAGCAGTACTTC
>TRBV3-1/TRBV3-2|-|once|TRBJ2-5
CASSQGRVAQYF
TGTGCCAGCAGCCAAGGCCGAGTGGCCCAGTACTTC
>TRBV5-4|-|-|TRBJ1-4
CASSLGGAGYNEKLFF
TGTGCCAGCAGCTTGGGGGGGGCGGGATACAATGAAAAACTGTTTTTT
>TRBV28|TRBD1|-|TRBJ1-2
CASSNHGQGVYGYTF
TGTGCCAGCAGCAACCACGGGCAGGGGGTCTATGGCTACACCTTC
>TRBV4-1|TRBD2|-|TRBJ2-3
CASSQRPPGGGGSTDTQYF
TGCGCCAGCAGCCAACGACCACCGGGGGGGGGCGGGAGCACAGATACGCAGTATTTT
>TRBV27|TRBD1|-|TRBJ1-1
CASSLQGAYTEAFF
TGTGCCAGCAGTTTACAGGGGGCTTACACTGAAGCTTTCTTT
>TRBV3-1/TRBV3-2|-|-|TRBJ1-1
CASSVQGNTEAFF
TGTGCCAGCAGTGTTCAGGGGAACACTGAAGCTTTCTTT
>TRBV19|-|-|TRBJ2-3
CASSSKLRDTQYF
TGTGCCAGTAGTAGCAAACTTCGGGATACGCAGTATTTT
>TRBV11-3|TRBD1|-|TRBJ2-7
CASSLPGQPYEQYF
TGTGCCAGCAGCCTCCCGGGACAGCCCTACGAGCAGTACTTC
>TRBV9|-|-|TRBJ1-2
CASSVTGRGSGYTF
TGTGCCAGCAGCGTAACTGGTCGAGGCTCTGGCTACACCTTC
>TRBV11-2|-|-|TRBJ2-7
CASSLVGNEQYF
TGTGCCAGCAGCTTAGTTGGCAACGAGCAGTACTTC
>TRBV28|-|-|TRBJ2-5
CASSRRGAWETQYF
TGTGCCAGCAGTCGCCGGGGGGCCTGGGAGACCCAGTACTTC
>TRBV27|-|-|TRBJ1-6
CASSGGSSSYNSPLHF
TGTGCCAGCAGCGGAGGCAGTAGCTCCTATAATTCACCCCTCCACTTT
>TRBV14|-|-|TRBJ1-3
CASSQGVGNTIYF
TGTGCCAGCAGCCAAGGGGTCGGAAACACCATATATTTT
>TRBV2|TRBD1|few|TRBJ2-2
CASRPTGTRRGTGELFF
TGTGCCAGCCGTCCGACAGGGACCAGAAGAGGCACCGGGGAGCTGTTTTTT